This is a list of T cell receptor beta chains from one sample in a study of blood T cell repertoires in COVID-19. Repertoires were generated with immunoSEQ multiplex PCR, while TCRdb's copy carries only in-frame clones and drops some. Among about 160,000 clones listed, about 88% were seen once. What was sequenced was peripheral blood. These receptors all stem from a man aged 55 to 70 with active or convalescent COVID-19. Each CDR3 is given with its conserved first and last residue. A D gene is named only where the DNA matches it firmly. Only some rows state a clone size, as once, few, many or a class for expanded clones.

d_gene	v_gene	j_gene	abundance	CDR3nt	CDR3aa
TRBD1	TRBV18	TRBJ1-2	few	TGTGCCAGCTCATCAACCGGGACAGGGGGCGGCTATGGCTACACCTTC	CASSSTGTGGGYGYTF
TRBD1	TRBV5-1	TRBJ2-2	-	TGCGCCAGCAGCTTAGCCGGGACAGGGGTGCCCGGGGAGCTGTTTTTT	CASSLAGTGVPGELFF
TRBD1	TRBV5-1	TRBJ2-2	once	TGCGCCAGCAGCCCCAACCCGGGACAGGGGCGCGGCACCGGGGAGCTGTTTTTT	CASSPNPGQGRGTGELFF
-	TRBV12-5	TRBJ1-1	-	TGTGCTAGTGGTTTTGACCGCCCCCCGGTACAGCCCATGAACACTGAAGCTTTCTTT	CASGFDRPPVQPMNTEAFF
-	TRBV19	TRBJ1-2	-	TGTGCCAGTAGTATAGCGGGTGGGGCCGTCTATTATGGCTACACCTTC	CASSIAGGAVYYGYTF
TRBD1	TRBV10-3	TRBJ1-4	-	TGTGCCATCAGTGACAGGGGGAATGAAAAACTGTTTTTT	CAISDRGNEKLFF
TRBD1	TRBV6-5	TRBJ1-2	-	TGTGCCACTCCGACAGGGTCCTATGGCTACACCTTC	CATPTGSYGYTF
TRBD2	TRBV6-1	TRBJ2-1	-	TGTGCCAGCAGTGAAATGGAGCGGGGTGAGCAGTTCTTC	CASSEMERGEQFF
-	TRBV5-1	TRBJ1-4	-	TGCGCCAGCAGCTTGGCACTACGAGCAACTAATGAAAAACTGTTTTTT	CASSLALRATNEKLFF
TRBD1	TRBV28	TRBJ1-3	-	TGTGCCAGCAGTATATTGACAGGGGGCGCTGGAAACACCATATATTTT	CASSILTGGAGNTIYF
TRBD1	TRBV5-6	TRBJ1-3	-	TGTGCCAGCAGTTCGACAGGGGGCTTCTACGGAAACACCATATATTTT	CASSSTGGFYGNTIYF
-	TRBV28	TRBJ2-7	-	TGTGCCAGCAGTTTACCCAGCCCAGGAACCTACGAGCAGTACTTC	CASSLPSPGTYEQYF
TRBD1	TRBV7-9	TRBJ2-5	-	TGTGCCAGCAGCCAGGACAGGGGGCAAGAGACCCAGTACTTC	CASSQDRGQETQYF
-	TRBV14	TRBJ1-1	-	TGTGCCAGCAGCCAAGCAGGGGAAGGTGAAGCTTTCTTT	CASSQAGEGEAFF
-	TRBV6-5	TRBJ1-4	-	TGTGCCAGCAGTTACTCGGGGGGTACTAATGAAAAACTGTTTTTT	CASSYSGGTNEKLFF
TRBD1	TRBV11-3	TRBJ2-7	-	TGTGCCAGCAGCTTAGCGACAGGGGGCGAGCAGTACTTC	CASSLATGGEQYF
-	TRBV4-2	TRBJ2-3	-	TGTGCCAGCAGCCCCCAAGTTCCGACAGTCCTCCGCACAGATACGCAGTATTTT	CASSPQVPTVLRTDTQYF
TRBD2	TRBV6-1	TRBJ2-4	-	TGTGCCAGCAGTGAAGACGGACTAGCGATCCTAGCCAAAAACATTCAGTACTTC	CASSEDGLAILAKNIQYF
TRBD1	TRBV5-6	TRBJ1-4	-	TGTGCCAGCAGCTACAGGACAGGGGGTGATGAAAAACTGTTTTTT	CASSYRTGGDEKLFF
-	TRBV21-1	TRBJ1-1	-	TGTGCCAGCAGCAAAGGCCGGGGGTTGGACACTGAAGCTTTCTTT	CASSKGRGLDTEAFF
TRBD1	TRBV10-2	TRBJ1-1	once	TGCGCCAGCAGCGCACGACAGGGGGCCCTCTCTACTGAAGCTTTCTTT	CASSARQGALSTEAFF
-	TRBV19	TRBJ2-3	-	TGTGCCAGTAATTGGGGGCCGAACACAGATACGCAGTATTTT	CASNWGPNTDTQYF
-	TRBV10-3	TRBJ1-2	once	TGTGCCATCAGCGGCGGGTCAGGCTATGGCTACACCTTC	CAISGGSGYGYTF
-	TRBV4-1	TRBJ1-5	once	TGCGCCAGCAGCCAACTGGGAGGCAATCAGCCCCAGCATTTT	CASSQLGGNQPQHF